The text below deals with one T cell receptor beta chain. Antigen: not known. The source of the sample is a study of T cell responses to AZD1222 COVID-19 vaccine. Study conclusions and caveats: Baseline testing showed seropositivity in only a handful of AZD1222 recipients. Spike-wide vaccine-associated CD4 TCRs dominated at 160-218 and 743-854. Clonal diversity was possibly underestimated, and white British individuals and females predominated among donors. Sampling captured repertoires only after the peak T cell response.

Per germline, CDR1 MGHRA and CDR2 YSYEKL. The CDR3 contains 14 residues. Trimming shortened V by 9 bases and J by 8 bases, and 22 bases separated the two germline ends. Produced via immunoSEQ multiplex PCR; TCRdb's table is partial and in-frame only. The top ten clones hold roughly a sixth of a sample with roughly 130,000 clones, roughly 85% of them seen once. Source: peripheral blood, taken on day 0 of MenACWY control vaccination. V usage is TRBV4-1 and J usage is TRBJ1-2; possible D gene TRBD1, 5 bases. This TCR was sampled from an adult in good health. The CDR3 sequence is CASSYSRESRGYTF. CDR3 nucleotide sequence: TGCGCCAGTTCCTACTCCAGGGAATCGAGGGGCTACACCTTC.